These 9 T cell receptor beta chains came from one sample sequenced in a study of OX40 agonist ivuxolimab in advanced cancers. Repertoires were generated with immunoSEQ multiplex PCR, while TCRdb's copy carries only in-frame clones and drops some. Of fewer than 70,000 clones in the sample, about 92% were seen once. This specimen was CD4+ or CD8+ T cells sorted from blood, taken in a trial of the OX40 agonist ivuxolimab. The receptors come from an adult with an advanced solid tumor such as melanoma, head and neck, liver or kidney cancer.

The rearrangement links TRBV7-8 to TRBJ2-4; 7 bases are shared with TRBD1. Germline-derived CDR1 and CDR2 are SGHVS and FQNEAQ. Trimming cost V 0 bases and J 0 bases; bases outside gene matches: 11. There are 19 residues in the CDR3. This chain's CDR3 is CASSLAGNDRALAKNIQYF. DNA of the CDR3: TGTGCCAGCAGCTTAGCGGGGAATGACAGGGCCTTAGCCAAAAACATTCAGTACTTC.

The chain has TRBV2 and TRBJ1-2; TRBD1 matches at 7 bases. V lost 9 bases to trimming and J lost 3 bases; unmatched junction nucleotides: 7. CDR1 is SNHLY, CDR2 FYNNEI, per germline. The CDR3 runs 13 residues. CDR3 coding DNA: TGTGCCAGTATCAGTGGGACAGACTATGGCTACACCTTC. It codes for CASISGTDYGYTF.

The gene calls are TRBV5-1 and TRBJ2-7; TRBD1 agrees at 10 bases. The CDR3 sequence is 18 residues long. The V and J ends lost 1 base and 7 bases, in that order; junction bases with no gene match: 17. The germline V gene encodes CDR1 SGHRS and CDR2 YFSETQ. CDR3 amino acids: CASSLLPDRGLSSVEQYF. The CDR3 nucleotides read TGCGCCAGCAGCTTGTTGCCTGACAGGGGGCTAAGTTCTGTGGAGCAGTACTTC.

This chain connects TRBV5-4 to TRBJ2-3, with 8 nucleotides matching TRBD2. The CDR3 length is 14 residues. J lost 4 bases, V lost 0 bases, and 1 base had no gene match. Germline-derived CDR1 and CDR2 are SGHNT and YYREEE (reference sequence). The DNA of the CDR3 is TGTGCCAGCAGCTTGGCCGGGGGGGCAGATACGCAGTATTTT. Translated: CASSLAGGADTQYF.

The rearrangement uses TRBV28 and TRBJ1-6; TRBD1 might be the D (6 bases). The CDR3 sequence is 15 residues long. V was cut by 4 bases and J by 1 base, with 8 bases left in between. CDR1 and CDR2 from the germline V gene are MDHEN and SYDVKM. CDR3 protein: CASSSRGSYNSPLHF. The CDR3 nucleotides read TGTGCCAGCAGTTCCAGGGGATCCTATAATTCACCCCTCCACTTT.

This sequence joins TRBV6-5 and TRBJ2-1; 8 nucleotides line up with TRBD2. Trimming cost V 11 bases and J 8 bases; bases outside gene matches: 14. Germline CDR1 is MNHEY and CDR2 is SVGAGI. The CDR3 runs 14 residues. CDR3 sequence reads: CAAKRETSAHEQFF. For the CDR3, the DNA is TGTGCCGCCAAAAGAGAGACTAGCGCCCATGAGCAGTTCTTC.

V is TRBV2 and J is TRBJ2-7; 8 positions agree with TRBD2. V lost 4 bases and J lost 2; bases outside the gene matches: 1. Per germline, CDR1 SNHLY and CDR2 FYNNEI. This CDR3 is built from 13 residues. CDR3 in amino acids: CASSVLAAYEQYF. The CDR3 region has the DNA TGTGCCAGCAGTGTACTAGCGGCCTACGAGCAGTACTTC. Combining the CDR3 with reference TRBV2 and TRBJ2-7 gives the whole variable domain EPEVTQTPSHQVTQMGQEVILRCVPISNHLYFYWYRQILGQKVEFLVSFYNNEISEKSEIFDDQFSVERPDGSNFTLKIRSTKLEDSAMYFCASSVLAAYEQYFGPGTRLTVT.

V usage is TRBV6-1 and J usage is TRBJ1-5; D is uncertain. The CDR3 has 13 residues. Germline V CDR1 and CDR2: MNHNS, SASEGT. Trimming removed 8 bases at V and 0 bases at J, with 8 bases between. CDR3 sequence (DNA): TGTGCCAGCGTTCAGGTTAGCAATCAGCCCCAGCATTTT. Encoded protein: CASVQVSNQPQHF.

J is TRBJ2-1 and V is TRBV9, with 8 bases that match TRBD2. This CDR3 has 17 residues. The germline gives CDR1 SGDLS, CDR2 YYNGEE. The V segment lost 3 bases and the J segment 7 bases; nucleotides outside the gene matches: 15. DNA of the CDR3: TGTGCCAGCAGCGAGACGCCTTTCGGGGGGGCCTTGAATGAGCAGTTCTTC. Amino acids: CASSETPFGGALNEQFF.